This T cell receptor beta chain was sequenced for a study of blood T cell repertoires in COVID-19. Whole-study context: Acute-phase and convalescent COVID-19 samples originated in the United States, Italy and Spain. PBMCs, B-cell-depleted T cells, or T cells were the source of the cDNA or gDNA that made up the material.

The CDR3 contains 13 residues. Germline loops: CDR1 ENHRY, CDR2 SYGVKD. V shed 8 bases, J shed 0 bases, and the junction held 1 base outside the gene matches. Per the study methods: Nucleated cell number was recorded as an estimate derived from reference gene primer amplification. Profiling relied on immunoSEQ multiplex PCR, and the TCRdb table lists in-frame clones only, not all of them. For V, J and clone size, that table is used; D and trimming come from the DNA. In the table there are about 280,000 clones, approximately 91% of which are singletons. This TCR derives from a man aged 50-59 years with acute or convalescent COVID-19. Source material: peripheral blood. This rearrangement joins TRBV10-3 to TRBJ2-3, with 8 bases fitting TRBD1. For the CDR3, the DNA is TGTGCCATCCGGACAGGGAGCACAGATACGCAGTATTTT. This sequence encodes CAIRTGSTDTQYF.